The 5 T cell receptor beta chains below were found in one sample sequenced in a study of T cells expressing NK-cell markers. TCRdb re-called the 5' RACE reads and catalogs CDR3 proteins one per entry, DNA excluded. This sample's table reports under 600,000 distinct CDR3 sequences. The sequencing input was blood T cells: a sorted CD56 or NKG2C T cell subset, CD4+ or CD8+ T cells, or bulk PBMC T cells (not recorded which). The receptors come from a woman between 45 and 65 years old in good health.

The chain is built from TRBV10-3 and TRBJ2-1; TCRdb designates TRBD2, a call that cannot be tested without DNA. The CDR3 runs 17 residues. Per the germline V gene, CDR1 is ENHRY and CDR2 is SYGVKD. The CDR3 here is CAISETTGLAGVDEQFF.

CDR3 region: CASSSGTSGRRRTGELFF. The chain uses TRBV12-3 or TRBV12-4 and TRBJ2-2; with no DNA, the TCRdb D assignment of TRBD2 cannot be verified. The CDR3 extends over 18 amino acids.

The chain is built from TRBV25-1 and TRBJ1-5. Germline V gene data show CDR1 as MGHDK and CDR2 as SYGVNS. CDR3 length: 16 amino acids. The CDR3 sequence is CASSDSAKVGYQPQHF. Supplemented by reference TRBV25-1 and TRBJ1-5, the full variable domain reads EADIYQTPRYLVIGTGKKITLECSQTMGHDKMYWYQQDPGMELHLIHYSYGVNSTEKGDLSSESTVSRIRTEHFPLTLESARPSHTSQYLCASSDSAKVGYQPQHFGDGTRLSIL.

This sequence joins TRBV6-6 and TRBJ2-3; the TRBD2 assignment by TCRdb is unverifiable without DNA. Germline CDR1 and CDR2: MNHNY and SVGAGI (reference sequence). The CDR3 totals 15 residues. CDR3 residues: CASSSQTSRGDTQYF.

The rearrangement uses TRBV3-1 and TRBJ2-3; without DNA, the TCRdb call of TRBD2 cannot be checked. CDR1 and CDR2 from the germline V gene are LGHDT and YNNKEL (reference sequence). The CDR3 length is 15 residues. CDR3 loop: CASSQDRMASGNQYF.